The 12 T cell receptor beta chains reported below all come from one sample, sequenced in a study of blood T cell repertoires in COVID-19. Using immunoSEQ multiplex PCR, the repertoire was profiled, and TCRdb retains in-frame clones only, with some absent. The sample has some 170,000 clones; about three quarters are singletons. Sequenced input: peripheral blood. The receptor source for this set is a man aged 65-85 years with acute or convalescent COVID-19.

The V call is TRBV6-5, the J call TRBJ2-7; 8 positions agree with TRBD1. V lost 5 bases, J lost 3 bases, and 6 bases stayed unmatched. The germline gives CDR1 MNHEY, CDR2 SVGAGI. The CDR3 covers 14 residues. The CDR3 DNA reads as TGTGCCAGCAGTAGGACAGGGTTTTACTACGAGCAGTACTTC. Its translation is CASSRTGFYYEQYF.

The chain joins TRBV27 to TRBJ2-7; 12 bases align to TRBD2. Trimming took 5 bases from V and 1 from J; bases not matched to a gene: 6. This CDR3 region has 16 residues. Germline values: CDR1 MNHEY, CDR2 SMNVEV (reference sequence). The CDR3 nucleotides are TGTGCCAGCAGTCCGTTAGGACTAGCGGGATCCTACGAGCAGTACTTC. Translating gives CASSPLGLAGSYEQYF.

This clone was counted a few times. The same CDR3 arises from other DNA sequences in this sample as well. The chain carries TRBV11-2 and TRBJ1-5, with D possibly being TRBD1 (5 bases). Per germline, CDR1 SGHAT and CDR2 FQNNGV. CDR3 size: 13 residues. Trimming took 2 bases from V and 6 from J, leaving 8 bases between them. This CDR3 is CASSLQGSQPQHF. DNA of the CDR3: TGTGCCAGCAGCTTACAGGGCAGTCAGCCCCAGCATTTT.

The rearrangement joins TRBV6-6 to TRBJ1-5; D uncertain. V lost 5 bases to trimming and J lost 3 bases, with 14 bases between them. Germline loops: CDR1 MNHNY, CDR2 SVGAGI (reference sequence). This CDR3 has 15 amino acids. The DNA of the CDR3 is TGTGCCAGCAGTAGACAACCTCCAATCAATCAGCCCCAGCATTTT. Translated: CASSRQPPINQPQHF.

V gene TRBV10-3 combines with J gene TRBJ1-3; no reliable D call. Germline lookup yields CDR1 ENHRY and CDR2 SYGVKD. Trimming took 0 bases from V and 0 from J, leaving 9 bases between them. This CDR3 is built from 16 residues. CDR3 sequence: CAISESGDSSGNTIYF. CDR3 in DNA: TGTGCCATCAGTGAGTCCGGCGACTCCTCTGGAAACACCATATATTTT.

The CDR3 sequence is CASSSDRVLDVYSRGYTF. CDR3 sequence (DNA): TGTGCCAGCAGTTCGGACAGGGTTTTGGATGTCTATTCTCGAGGTTACACCTTC. V gene TRBV27 combines with J gene TRBJ1-2, with TRBD1 identical over 8 bases. Germline V gene sequence: CDR1 MNHEY, CDR2 SMNVEV (reference sequence). This CDR3 has 18 amino acids. The V gene end was trimmed by 4 bases and the J gene end by 11 bases; junction bases not matched to a gene: 24.

This chain joins TRBV5-1 and TRBJ2-3; D possibly corresponds to TRBD1 (6 bases). CDR3 size: 15 residues. Deletions cut 0 bases from V and 1 base from J, with 9 bases between. Per the germline V gene, CDR1 is SGHRS and CDR2 is YFSETQ. The CDR3 DNA sequence: TGCGCCAGCAGCTTGGCAGGGGCTGGCACAGATACGCAGTATTTT. Its translation: CASSLAGAGTDTQYF.

The rearrangement links TRBV7-2 to TRBJ2-3; no definite D call. CDR1 SGHTA and CDR2 FQGNSA come from the germline V gene. The CDR3 has 14 residues. V lost 9 bases and J lost 2, with 15 bases in between. CDR3 loop: CASSRDFYTDTQYF. CDR3 bases: TGTGCCAGTAGCCGCGACTTCTACACAGATACGCAGTATTTT. The full variable domain, with the rest looked up from reference TRBV7-2 and TRBJ2-3, is GAGVSQSPSNKVTEKGKDVELRCDPISGHTALYWYRQSLGQGLEFLIYFQGNSAPDKSGLPSDRFSAERTGGSVSTLTIQRTQQEDSAVYLCASSRDFYTDTQYFGPGTRLTVL.

The genes are TRBV7-9 and TRBJ2-7, with a tentative D call TRBD2 (5 bases). The CDR3 is 14 residues long. The V and J ends lost 3 bases and 5 bases respectively, with 14 bases between them. Germline V CDR1 and CDR2: SEHNR, FQNEAQ (reference sequence). The CDR3 reads CASSFDRGRDEQYF. In nucleotides, the CDR3 is TGTGCCAGCAGCTTCGACCGGGGTCGGGACGAGCAGTACTTC.

The genes are TRBV19 and TRBJ2-7, with D maybe TRBD1 (5 bases). From germline, CDR1 is LNHDA and CDR2 SQIVND (reference sequence). The germline V and J ends were trimmed by 5 bases and 4 bases, with 24 bases remaining between them. The CDR3 runs to 17 residues. CDR3 bases: TGTGCCAGTAGTCCACGTCTCTTCGGTGACAGACCATACGAGCAGTACTTC. Translated, it gives CASSPRLFGDRPYEQYF.

This sequence joins TRBV10-3 and TRBJ1-1; TRBD1 matches 7 bases. Trimming took 6 bases from V and 0 from J; bases not matched to a gene: 4. The CDR3 is 14 amino acids. CDR1 and CDR2 (germline): ENHRY, SYGVKD. The CDR3 DNA reads TGTGCCATCAGGACAGGGAGGATGAACACTGAAGCTTTCTTT. Translation: CAIRTGRMNTEAFF.

The V gene is TRBV24-1, the J gene TRBJ2-1; 8 bases align to TRBD2. V lost 12 bases, J lost 7 bases, and 19 bases stayed unmatched. Germline lookup yields CDR1 KGHDR and CDR2 SFDVKD. There are 16 residues in the CDR3. CDR3 nucleotides: TGTGCCTCAGTACCCCCCGGTCGGGGGGGCCTTAATGAGCAGTTCTTC. Protein: CASVPPGRGGLNEQFF.